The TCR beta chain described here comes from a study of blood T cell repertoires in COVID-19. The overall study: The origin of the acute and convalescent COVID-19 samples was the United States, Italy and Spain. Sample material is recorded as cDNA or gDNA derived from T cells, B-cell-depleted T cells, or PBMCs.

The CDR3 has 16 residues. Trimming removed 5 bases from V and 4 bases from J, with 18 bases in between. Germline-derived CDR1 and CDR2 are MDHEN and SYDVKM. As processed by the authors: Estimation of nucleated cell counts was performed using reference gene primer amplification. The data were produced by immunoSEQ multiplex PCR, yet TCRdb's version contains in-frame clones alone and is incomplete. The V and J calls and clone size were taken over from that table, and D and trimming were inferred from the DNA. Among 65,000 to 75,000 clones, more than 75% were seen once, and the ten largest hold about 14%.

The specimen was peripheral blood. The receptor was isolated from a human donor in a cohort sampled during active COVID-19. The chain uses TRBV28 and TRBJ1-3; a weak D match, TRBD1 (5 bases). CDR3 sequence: CASSQAGGSGGNTIYF. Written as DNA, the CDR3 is TGTGCCAGCAGTCAAGCTGGGGGGAGCGGGGGAAACACCATATATTTT. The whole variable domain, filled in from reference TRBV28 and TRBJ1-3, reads DVKVTQSSRYLVKRTGEKVFLECVQDMDHENMFWYRQDPGLGLRLIYFSYDVKMKEKGDIPEGYSVSREKKERFSLILESASTNQTSMYLCASSQAGGSGGNTIYFGEGSWLTVV.